This TCR beta chain came from a study of T cells in localized non-small cell lung cancer. Study results and caveats: Paired adjacent lung recovered a median about 60 of the top 100 tumor clones. Clonality peaked in uninvolved adjacent lung rather than tumor. Greater T cell density in blood accompanied longer overall survival.

Clones were sequenced by immunoSEQ multiplex PCR, and TCRdb holds only the in-frame ones, with some missing. The sample consists of around 43,000 clones, more than 75% of them appearing once. As for this clone: Antigen unknown.

The CDR3 consists of 14 residues. Germline V gene sequence: CDR1 LNHDA, CDR2 SQIVND (reference sequence). Trimming left V 5 bases short and J 6 bases short, with 17 bases between. The sequence was collected from a man between 18 and 55 years old with stage I lung adenocarcinoma. The chain uses TRBV19 and TRBJ2-7, with D maybe TRBD2 (5 bases). The source material was peripheral blood, sampled before any cancer treatment. CDR3 amino acids: CASSLARTGSEQYF. CDR3 nucleotides: TGTGCCAGTAGTCTTGCACGGACGGGGAGCGAGCAGTACTTC.